A selection of T cell receptor beta chains follows, all from one sample in a study of OX40 agonist ivuxolimab in advanced cancers. Libraries were prepared by immunoSEQ multiplex PCR; TCRdb keeps only in-frame clonotypes and omits some of them. The table records tens of thousands of clones, 85% to 95% of them present only once. Sample: CD4+ or CD8+ T cells sorted from blood, taken in a trial of the OX40 agonist ivuxolimab. Receptor source: an adult with an advanced solid tumor such as melanoma, head and neck, liver or kidney cancer. CDR3s include the opening cysteine and the closing phenylalanine or tryptophan. Each record gives: D gene, V gene, J gene, clone size, CDR3 DNA, CDR3 protein. D genes are given only for firm matches. For some rows the clone size is stated as once, few or many, or as a class when expanded; others skip it.

.	TRBV9	TRBJ2-3	.	TGTGCCAGCAGCGTAGCTACGGGGACGGGGTCAGATACGCAGTATTTT	CASSVATGTGSDTQYF
TRBD2	TRBV9	TRBJ2-5	.	TGTGCCAGCAGCGTGGGACTAGCGGGGGGGCGAAAGACCCAGTACTTC	CASSVGLAGGRKTQYF
TRBD2	TRBV5-8	TRBJ2-5	once	TGTGCCAGCAGCTTGGTGTTAGCGGGACAAGAGACCCAGTACTTC	CASSLVLAGQETQYF
.	TRBV7-9	TRBJ2-7	.	TGTGCCAGCAGCTTAGGGGGACTCCTACTAGAGCAGTACTTC	CASSLGGLLLEQYF
TRBD1	TRBV11-2	TRBJ2-2	.	TGTGCCAGCAGCTTAGGTCGGACAGGGGGGGTTAACACCGGGGAGCTGTTTTTT	CASSLGRTGGVNTGELFF
.	TRBV4-1	TRBJ1-2	.	TGCGCCAGCAGCCTTGCAGGGAGCCCCTATGGCTACACCTTC	CASSLAGSPYGYTF
.	TRBV9	TRBJ2-3	.	TGTGCCAGCAGCGTGGGATCGCTAGTGAGCGTCACAGATACGCAGTATTTT	CASSVGSLVSVTDTQYF
.	TRBV27	TRBJ1-3	.	TGTGCCAGCAGCTTTACCCGGGACCGAGGAAACACCATATATTTT	CASSFTRDRGNTIYF
.	TRBV7-2	TRBJ2-3	.	TGTGCCAGCAGCTTAGAGGGGTTCACAGATACGCAGTATTTT	CASSLEGFTDTQYF
TRBD2	TRBV27	TRBJ2-7	.	TGTGCCAGCAGTTTTAGGCCTAGCGGCCCCTACGAGCAGTACTTC	CASSFRPSGPYEQYF
TRBD1	TRBV5-8	TRBJ2-3	.	TGTGCCAGCAGCCTAGAGACAGGGGGCGTTGCAGATACGCAGTATTTT	CASSLETGGVADTQYF
TRBD2	TRBV5-4	TRBJ2-2	.	TGTGCCAGCAGCTTGCCCGGACTAGCGGTTAACACCGGGGAGCTGTTTTTT	CASSLPGLAVNTGELFF
.	TRBV9	TRBJ2-1	.	TGTGCCAGCAGCGTGAGGTACAATGAGCAGTTCTTC	CASSVRYNEQFF
.	TRBV6-5	TRBJ1-1	.	TGTGCCAGCAGCCCCAGACCGGGTCCTGAAGCTTTCTTT	CASSPRPGPEAFF